This T cell receptor (beta chain) appears in the sequencing data of a study of beta chain features in type 1 diabetes. Study-level findings and limits: Sequencing of cDNA might inflate the share of cells that strongly express TCR.

V lost 1 base and J lost 5; bases outside the gene matches: 8. The germline V gene encodes CDR1 SGHDT and CDR2 YYEEEE. This CDR3 has 16 residues. Concerning this clone itself: The antigen is not known.

The whole isolated RNA underwent reverse transcription, so sequencing captured expressed TCRB transcripts. Method: immunoSEQ multiplex PCR; TCRdb's copy keeps in-frame clones and lacks some. The sample includes hundreds of thousands of clones, about 30% of them seen just once. Sequencing used naive CD4+ T cells from blood. The sequence was collected from a man aged 18 to 30 in good health. V usage is TRBV5-6 and J usage is TRBJ2-5; 10 bases align to TRBD1. CDR3 region: CASSLWPGTGDETQYF. Written as DNA, the CDR3 is TGTGCCAGCAGCTTGTGGCCCGGGACAGGGGACGAGACCCAGTACTTC. Filled out from reference TRBV5-6 and TRBJ2-5, the complete variable domain reads DAGVTQSPTHLIKTRGQQVTLRCSPKSGHDTVSWYQQALGQGPQFIFQYYEEEERQRGNFPDRFSGHQFPNYSSELNVNALLLGDSALYLCASSLWPGTGDETQYFGPGTRLLVL.